The 10 T cell receptor beta chains below were found in one sample sequenced in a study of T cell responses to AZD1222 COVID-19 vaccine. Sequencing was performed with immunoSEQ multiplex PCR; in TCRdb, only in-frame clones are kept and a portion is missing. The sample includes under 95,000 clones, roughly nine tenths of them seen just once. Material: peripheral blood, obtained on day 0 of AZD1222 vaccination. These receptors originate from an adult in good health.

The count of this clone is one. This chain links TRBV28 with TRBJ2-5; D is perhaps TRBD2 (6 bases). V was pared by 3 bases and J by 4 bases, with 9 bases between. The CDR3 is 13 amino acids. Germline-derived CDR1 and CDR2 are MDHEN and SYDVKM. CDR3 nucleotide sequence: TGTGCCAGCAGTTTCTCGGGAGCAGAGACCCAGTACTTC. This codes for CASSFSGAETQYF.

This rearrangement joins TRBV27 to TRBJ1-1; D is uncertain. Germline assignment: CDR1 MNHEY and CDR2 SMNVEV (reference sequence). There are 14 residues in the CDR3. The V and J ends lost 3 bases and 1 base respectively, with 9 bases between them. In DNA, the CDR3 is TGTGCCAGCAGTTTGGAAGGAAGGAACACTGAAGCTTTCTTT. Translating gives CASSLEGRNTEAFF.

This clone was detected a few times. This chain joins TRBV2 and TRBJ2-1, with a weak D call TRBD1 (5 bases). V was shortened by 4 bases and J by 6 bases, with 16 bases between the two germline ends. Germline V CDR1 and CDR2: SNHLY, FYNNEI. This CDR3 contains 15 residues. CDR3 nucleotide sequence: TGTGCCAGCAGTGCTGAAAGGGGTCGAACCAATGAGCAGTTCTTC. Translation gives CASSAERGRTNEQFF.

This chain connects TRBV5-5 to TRBJ2-3; D is perhaps TRBD2 (6 bases). Trimming removed 1 base from V and 8 bases from J, with 8 bases in between. Germline V gene sequence: CDR1 SGHKS, CDR2 YYEKEE (reference sequence). The CDR3 has 12 amino acids. The CDR3 region is CASSLWGGTQYF. The CDR3 nucleotides are TGTGCCAGCAGCTTGTGGGGAGGTACGCAGTATTTT.

V and J are TRBV5-1 and TRBJ1-1; no firm D call. V lost 0 bases, J lost 2 bases, and 8 bases lay in between. CDR1 is SGHRS and CDR2 is YFSETQ in the germline V gene. The CDR3 length is 14 residues. The CDR3 DNA is TGCGCCAGCAGCTTGGAGTCAGTTAACACTGAAGCTTTCTTT. Amino acids: CASSLESVNTEAFF.

The J gene is TRBJ1-1, the V gene TRBV11-3, with D possibly matching TRBD1 (6 bases). V shed 0 bases and J shed 1 base, with 12 bases lying between them. The germline CDR1 and CDR2 sequences are SGHNT and YENEEA. CDR3 size: 16 residues. CDR3 residues: CASSLDRGPSNTEAFF. The CDR3 nucleotides are TGTGCCAGCAGCTTAGACAGGGGACCCTCGAACACTGAAGCTTTCTTT.

This clone was detected once. The chain employs TRBV3-1 (or the pseudogene TRBV3-2) and TRBJ2-1; the D is unclear. Deletions cut 0 bases from V and 7 bases from J, with 4 bases between. The CDR3 has 12 residues. The germline CDR1 and CDR2 sequences are LGHDT and YNNKEL (reference sequence). The CDR3 region is CASSQDANEQFF. The CDR3, as DNA: TGTGCCAGCAGCCAAGATGCTAATGAGCAGTTCTTC.

V gene TRBV6-5 combines with J gene TRBJ1-5; the match to TRBD1 covers 7 bases. CDR3 size: 14 residues. Trimming removed 5 bases from V and 4 bases from J; junction bases left unmatched: 5. The germline V gene has CDR1 MNHEY and CDR2 SVGAGI. The CDR3 nucleotides read TGTGCCAGCAGTCCCCACAGGGGTAATCAGCCCCAGCATTTT. This encodes CASSPHRGNQPQHF.

This sequence joins TRBV3-1 (or the pseudogene TRBV3-2) and TRBJ1-1, with unresolved D. The CDR3 has 15 residues. The V end lost 4 bases, the J end lost 4 bases, and 16 bases lay between the germline ends. The germline V gene encodes CDR1 LGHDT and CDR2 YNNKEL (reference sequence). The CDR3 DNA follows: TGTGCCAGCAGCCCCTGGGCTGATCGGGGCACTGAAGCTTTCTTT. Its protein is CASSPWADRGTEAFF.

This clone occurred once. This chain connects TRBV18 to TRBJ1-6; D remains ambiguous. V was clipped by 0 bases and J by 6 bases, with 15 bases between them. CDR1 is KGHSH and CDR2 is LQKENI in the germline V gene. The CDR3 extends over 17 amino acids. The DNA of the CDR3 is TGTGCCAGCTCACCACCTACTAGCAAGGACCCTAATTCACCCCTCCACTTT. Residues: CASSPPTSKDPNSPLHF.